Below, one T cell receptor (beta chain) is given with its context. Antigen: not known. Generated by immunoSEQ multiplex PCR, the TCRdb table keeps only in-frame clones and is missing some. This table has approximately 100,000 clones, roughly 94% appearing once. This record comes from a study of siplizumab effects on memory and regulatory T cells. Study-wide results and limits: Among alloreactive clones, only a minor fraction mapped to unstimulated subsets.

Per germline, CDR1 KGHSH and CDR2 LQKENI. The CDR3 is 13 residues long. Deletions cut 3 bases from V and 4 bases from J, with 10 bases between. This receptor was obtained from a human donor in good health. This chain joins TRBV18 and TRBJ2-7; tentative D call: TRBD1 (6 bases). Sequencing was carried out using Tregs sorted from blood. The CDR3 DNA reads as TGTGCCAGCTCACCCCAGGGGCGGTACGAGCAGTACTTC. Encoded protein: CASSPQGRYEQYF.